This T cell receptor (beta chain) was retrieved from a study of T cells in Graves' hyperthyroidism and ophthalmopathy (dated by TCRdb to about 2019). Context from the whole study: Peripheral blood was collected at initial diagnosis, before any treatment. An independent validation cohort of 18 to 20 hyperthyroidism patients and about 15 patients who later progressed to ophthalmopathy tested prospective prediction of ophthalmopathy. TCR Vbeta CDR3 sequencing of approximately 140 peripheral blood samples (43 ophthalmopathy, under 80 hyperthyroidism and some 17 progressor patients) is reported in the paper. The 85 to 100 discovery patients were randomly split 7:3 into training and test sets. Following sampling, methimazole starting at 30 mg daily was given to hyperthyroidism patients, and high-dose intravenous methylprednisolone was given to ophthalmopathy patients. The study also compared thyroid tissue and blood T-cell repertoires from more than five Graves' hyperthyroidism patients. A discovery cohort of around 98 patients, about 43 with Graves' ophthalmopathy and approximately 60 with stable Graves' hyperthyroidism, was used to find distinguishing TCR V-J signatures. Broader findings and caveats from the paper: In validation, the model predicted progression to ophthalmopathy with just under 71% sensitivity and about 72% specificity, a median of about 6 months before onset. No statistical method was used to fix the sample size in advance, and group allocation was not hidden from the investigators. Blood samples also contained most of the expanded thyroid clonotypes (frequency above 0.001), which suggests that blood repertoires may reflect thyroid immune responses. In cross-validation, a model built on a 13 V-J signature told ophthalmopathy apart from stable hyperthyroidism with 85% to 90% sensitivity and around 81% specificity, and in testing the same model reached 80%/75%.

This clonotype was detected a few times. It has no known antigen specificity. There are no base qualities to consult, and no much larger clone falls within one base. The TCR beta CDR3 regions were amplified from the RNA transcripts. The TCR CDR3 was subjected to a first round of RT-PCR using the HTBI primer set and the Qiagen OneStep RT-PCR kit. Libraries were constructed in a second round of multiplex PCR, after which size selection and purification were performed. Libraries were sequenced paired-end with 100 bp reads on an Illumina HiSeq2000. Processing in the source paper ran as follows. SOAPnuke was used to process the raw data, with reads discarded if the reads contained adapters or uncalled bases, had a mean Phred below 15, or lacked an exact constant-primer or identifier match. High-quality paired reads were merged with COPE v1.2.5, and unique nucleotide sequences were defined as clonotypes. MiTCR v1.1 was used to align the clonotypes against IMGT TRBV, TRBD and TRBJ reference segments. The analysis was restricted to V-J combinations with a frequency above 0.0001, which together covered about 99% of the repertoires. The TCS score was defined as the ratio of F50 (clonal expansion) to E x V (chaos), calculated using BLOSUM62-based TCRdist between CDR3 peptides within each V-J. Welch's t-statistics and random forest reduced roughly 540 V-J features to under 15, which were used in a naive Bayes classifier (R e1071). TCRdb passed the public sequencing reads through fastp at Q25 and MiXCR, retaining productive beta sequences. Records with the same CDR3 protein are collapsed into one entry carrying the most frequent genes and DNA. The authors' filters were not applied to this entry. Present in this sample are about 350,000 distinct CDR3 sequences, over 11% of which were seen just once. The ten largest clones add up to under 30% of the sample.

The CDR3 measures 13 amino acids from cysteine to phenylalanine. Only the CDR3 region is kept as DNA, spanning 39 bases read in frame from base 1. V and J lose 8 bases and 5 bases, and a span of 14 bases separates them. The germline V gene gives CDR1 as MNHEY and CDR2 as SVGEGT. Graves' hyperthyroidism was defined as stable when no progression to ophthalmopathy occurred over 18 months of follow-up. Hyperthyroidism patients were newly diagnosed, with disease duration under 2 months, and aged 18 to 65 years. Patients with uncontrolled infections, other autoimmune diseases, pregnancy or lactation were excluded. Clinical symptoms, serum thyroxine and TRAb, thyroid ultrasound, and orbital computed tomography formed the basis for the diagnoses. PBMCs were separated from roughly 10 ml of fresh peripheral blood using Ficoll-Paque density gradient centrifugation. Trizol reagent was used to extract total RNA, and RNA quality was then checked on an Agilent 2100 Bioanalyzer.

Sequences were obtained from blood. Here the chain combines TRBV6-2 or TRBV6-3 and TRBJ2-3, with a tentative D call of TRBD1 or TRBD2, each matching 5 bases. This receptor was taken from a woman aged 25 to 45 with Graves' hyperthyroidism. The DNA sequence is as follows: TGTGCCAGCTGTCGGGACGGTGGAGATACGCAGTATTTT. This gives the protein CASCRDGGDTQYF.